The entry below gives a single T cell receptor beta chain sequence along with its context. Its antigen is undetermined. This CDR3 region has 14 residues. Trimming removed 3 bases from V and 3 bases from J, with 9 bases in between. CDR1 and CDR2 from the germline V gene are MRHNA and SNTAGT. The data derive from a study of cytomegalovirus exposure and HLA in healthy donors. General study findings and limits: In vitro checks showed that a few CMV-associated chains really do target CMV antigens. An analysis was carried out at a later point. It showed that HLA-associated TCR beta chains were more clonally expanded than equally common non-associated chains. Rarity marked most TCR sequences, yet some public TCRs occurred in many donors. The classifier was said to identify cytomegalovirus status with high specificity and sensitivity.

In the PCR, 60 Vbeta and 13 Jbeta primers were used. Profiled with immunoSEQ multiplex PCR; TCRdb holds only in-frame clones, not every one. Here the sample spans roughly 190,000 clones, around 75% being singletons. This chain uses TRBV6-4 with TRBJ2-1; the D is unclear. The clonotype was recovered from a woman under 40 in good health and CMV-seronegative. What was sequenced was PBMCs. The CDR3 DNA reads as TGTGCCAGCAGTGAGTCAGTTGACTACAATGAGCAGTTCTTC. Its protein product is CASSESVDYNEQFF.